A single sample gave rise to the 11 T cell receptor beta chains below, sequenced in a study of monozygotic twins with inflammatory bowel disease (dated by TCRdb to about 2019). Libraries were built with 5' RACE. Sequenced on an Illumina HiSeq 2500. Each entry corresponds to one CDR3 protein sequence from reads that TCRdb reprocessed, and DNA is not given. This sample's table carries fewer than 550,000 distinct CDR3 sequences. The top ten clones comprise roughly 2.5% of the sample. Sequencing used blood. The receptors originated from a human donor with ulcerative colitis or Crohn's disease, or a healthy co-twin of an affected twin (not recorded which).

V is TRBV6-1 and J is TRBJ1-5; TCRdb reports TRBD1, a call that lacks DNA to check it against. The CDR3 contains 15 residues. CDR1 MNHNS and CDR2 SASEGT come from the germline V gene. The CDR3 reads CASSEGRTPSQPQHF.

This chain joins TRBV7-9 and TRBJ2-7. The length of the CDR3 is 12 residues. Germline-derived CDR1 and CDR2 are SEHNR and FQNEAQ (reference sequence). The CDR3: CASSADPYEQYF.

This chain uses TRBV12-3 or TRBV12-4 with TRBJ2-4; the D call of TRBD1 rests on TCRdb alone, since no DNA is present to check it. The CDR3 runs 15 residues. This chain's CDR3 is CASKGAGGPKNIQYF.

This rearrangement joins TRBV27 to TRBJ2-2. Germline V gene sequence: CDR1 MNHEY, CDR2 SMNVEV (reference sequence). The CDR3 contains 12 residues. This CDR3 is CASIKGTGELFF.

The chain employs TRBV6-5 and TRBJ2-5. CDR1 and CDR2 from the germline V gene are MNHEY and SVGAGI. This CDR3 contains 15 residues. The CDR3 is CASSYPSRGSWTQYF.

The rearrangement joins TRBV5-1 to TRBJ2-1; TCRdb reports TRBD1, a call that lacks DNA to check it against. CDR1 and CDR2 from the germline V gene are SGHRS and YFSETQ. The CDR3 consists of 16 residues. CDR3 amino acids: CASSLSWQGSYNEQFF.

The chain carries TRBV7-3 and TRBJ1-5; TCRdb's D call, TRBD1, is unchecked because there is no DNA. The CDR3 runs 16 residues. Looked up from germline, CDR1 is SGHTA and CDR2 is FQGTGA. The CDR3 sequence is CASSLRAGGSNQPQHF.

The CDR3 loop is CASSLGAGEVPYNEQFF. This chain joins TRBV27 and TRBJ2-1; TCRdb returns TRBD2, unconfirmable since there is no DNA. The germline V gene encodes CDR1 MNHEY and CDR2 SMNVEV (reference sequence). The CDR3 contains 17 residues.

J is TRBJ2-7 and V is TRBV6-1; the D call from TCRdb, TRBD1, cannot be confirmed without DNA. Germline values: CDR1 MNHNS, CDR2 SASEGT. The CDR3 is 15 residues long. The CDR3: CASTLNKGARNEQYF.

The V gene is TRBV5-1, the J gene TRBJ2-2; checking the TCRdb D call of TRBD2 is not possible without DNA. Germline V lookup: CDR1 SGHRS, CDR2 YFSETQ. The CDR3 consists of 14 residues. The chain's CDR3 is CASSSSGDTGELFF.

V usage is TRBV7-8 and J usage is TRBJ2-1; TCRdb's assignment of TRBD2 cannot be checked, as there is no DNA. Germline CDR1 is SGHVS and CDR2 is FQNEAQ. This CDR3 contains 16 residues. CDR3 amino acids: CASSLAMAGDYNEQFF.